The source of this T cell receptor beta chain is a study of Graves' ophthalmopathy and Graves' hyperthyroidism. Findings of the study overall: Ophthalmopathy progression cases were predicted by the model with 70.59% sensitivity and 72% to 85% specificity. In blood appeared most of the expanded thyroid clonotypes whose frequency exceeded 0.001.

RNA transcripts were the template, and TCR beta CDR3 regions were amplified from them. First-round RT-PCR employed HTBI primers, with a second-round multiplex PCR after it. TCRdb analysed the multiplex PCR reads with MiXCR anew, one entry per CDR3 protein. The data contain about 16,000 distinct CDR3 sequences, roughly 50% of them seen just once; the ten biggest clones take up around 25%. This clonotype was recorded at least ten times. The antigen is not known. Ophthalmopathy not arising within 18 months of follow-up defined hyperthyroidism as stable. Patients were diagnosed from clinical symptoms, serum thyroxine, TRAb, thyroid ultrasound and orbital computed tomography. Germline CDR1 LGHNA, CDR2 YNFKEQ. J lost 3 bases, V lost 1 base, and 1 base had no gene match. This CDR3 spans 14 amino acids.

Sequencing input: peripheral blood. This receptor was obtained from a woman aged 40 to 55 with stable Graves' hyperthyroidism. The chain carries TRBV4-2 and TRBJ2-5, with 8 bases identical to TRBD2. The CDR3 coding sequence is TGTGCCAGCAGCCAAGCACTAGCGGAAGAGACCCAGTACTTC. It translates to CASSQALAEETQYF.